These 20 T cell receptor beta chains came from one sample sequenced in a study of blood T cell repertoires in COVID-19. Profiled with immunoSEQ multiplex PCR; TCRdb holds only in-frame clones, not every one. The repertoire holds 300,000 to 400,000 clones, with roughly 86% as singletons. What was sequenced was peripheral blood. These receptors originate from a woman aged 70-85 years with COVID-19, enrolled during active disease.

The V and J genes are TRBV28 and TRBJ1-4, with 9 bases that match TRBD1. The CDR3 consists of 14 residues. Trimming cost V 6 bases and J 7 bases; bases outside gene matches: 6. From germline, CDR1 is MDHEN and CDR2 SYDVKM. The CDR3 loop is CASRRDRASEKLFF. CDR3 nucleotides: TGTGCCAGCAGGAGGGACAGGGCTTCTGAAAAACTGTTTTTT. Full variable domain (rest looked up from reference TRBV28 and TRBJ1-4): DVKVTQSSRYLVKRTGEKVFLECVQDMDHENMFWYRQDPGLGLRLIYFSYDVKMKEKGDIPEGYSVSREKKERFSLILESASTNQTSMYLCASRRDRASEKLFFGSGTQLSVL.

The V call is TRBV5-4, the J call TRBJ2-5, with 10 bases identical to TRBD1. V lost 3 bases, J lost 9 bases, and 8 bases stayed unmatched. CDR3 length equals 14 residues. The germline V gene has CDR1 SGHNT and CDR2 YYREEE (reference sequence). The DNA of the CDR3 is TGTGCCAGCAGCTCTGACAGGGGGCCAAAGGCCCAGTACTTC. This codes for CASSSDRGPKAQYF.

The table lists this clone with a few counts. This chain connects TRBV4-1 to TRBJ2-6; D is perhaps TRBD2 (5 bases). V was trimmed by 1 base and J by 1 base, leaving 5 bases between them. CDR1 is MGHRA and CDR2 is YSYEKL in the germline V gene. This CDR3 has 15 residues. The CDR3 nucleotides are TGCGCCAGCAGCCAAGGGAGGTCTGGGGCCAACGTCCTGACTTTC. Residues: CASSQGRSGANVLTF.

The CDR3 nucleotides are TGTGCCACCAGCAGAGATATACAGGGAGGAAACACCATATATTTT. It encodes CATSRDIQGGNTIYF. The chain joins TRBV15 to TRBJ1-3, with a weak D call TRBD1 (6 bases). CDR1 is LNHNV and CDR2 is YYDKDF in the germline V gene (reference sequence). This CDR3 is 15 amino acids long. Trimming took off 0 bases at V and 4 bases at J, with 10 bases between the two ends.

This clone came up once. In DNA form, the CDR3 reads TGTGCCAGCAGCCCTCGGGGGGGGAACACCGGGGAGCTGTTTTTT. Translated: CASSPRGGNTGELFF. The chain is built from TRBV5-4 and TRBJ2-2, with 8 bases aligning to TRBD2. This CDR3 region has 15 residues. Germline V gives CDR1 SGHNT, CDR2 YYREEE (reference sequence). V gave up 4 bases and J gave up 1 base; unmatched junction bases: 3.

This chain joins TRBV18 and TRBJ1-1; no clear D. Trimming removed 2 bases at V and 3 bases at J, with 13 bases between. The length of the CDR3 is 15 residues. Germline loops: CDR1 KGHSH, CDR2 LQKENI. The CDR3 nucleotides are TGTGCCAGCTCACCAAGAGTTGGAGCGGACACTGAAGCTTTCTTT. Encoded protein: CASSPRVGADTEAFF.

The rearrangement joins TRBV28 to TRBJ2-3; 8 nucleotides line up with TRBD2. This CDR3 has 15 residues. Germline loops: CDR1 MDHEN, CDR2 SYDVKM. J lost 5 bases, V lost 2 bases, and 6 bases had no gene match. As DNA, the CDR3 is TGTGCCAGCAGTTTAGACGGGGGGGCCGTAGATACGCAGTATTTT. Its translation is CASSLDGGAVDTQYF.

The gene calls are TRBV12-5 and TRBJ1-4; 7 bases align to TRBD1. The CDR3 runs to 14 residues. Germline CDR1 is LGHNT and CDR2 is FRNRAP. The V gene end was trimmed by 5 bases and the J gene end by 2 bases; junction bases not matched to a gene: 2. The CDR3: CASGGDSTNEKLFF. The DNA of the CDR3 is TGTGCTAGTGGTGGGGACAGTACTAATGAAAAACTGTTTTTT.

The chain combines TRBV27 with TRBJ1-2; D may be TRBD1 (6 bases). The V gene's germline CDR1 is MNHEY and CDR2 SMNVEV (reference sequence). V was pared by 3 bases and J by 5 bases, with 16 bases between. CDR3 size: 15 residues. The CDR3 nucleotides are TGTGCCAGCAGTTTTTCCCAGGGGAATTCTTATGGCTACACCTTC. Translated: CASSFSQGNSYGYTF.

The chain combines TRBV7-2 with TRBJ2-2, with D tentatively TRBD1 (5 bases). Germline V gene sequence: CDR1 SGHTA, CDR2 FQGNSA. There are 14 residues in the CDR3. Trimming stripped 5 bases from V and 4 bases from J, with 11 bases between. The CDR3 nucleotides are TGTGCCAGCAGCCCGGACATACTCACCGGGGAGCTGTTTTTT. This gives the protein CASSPDILTGELFF.

V gene TRBV6-2 or TRBV6-3 combines with J gene TRBJ1-4; D might be TRBD1 (6 bases). Germline lookup yields CDR1 MNHEY and CDR2 SVGEGT. This CDR3 is built from 17 residues. V was trimmed by 2 bases and J by 3 bases, leaving 16 bases between them. The chain's CDR3 is CASSYDLPGQPNEKLFF. The CDR3 DNA reads TGTGCCAGCAGTTACGACCTACCCGGACAGCCTAATGAAAAACTGTTTTTT.

V is TRBV9 and J is TRBJ1-2, with D tentatively TRBD1 (6 bases). Germline CDR1 reads SGDLS; CDR2 reads YYNGEE. This CDR3 contains 11 residues. Trimming took 4 bases from V and 8 from J, leaving 9 bases between them. The DNA of the CDR3 is TGTGCCAGCAGCTGGGGGCAGGGCTACACCTTC. Encoded protein: CASSWGQGYTF.

The CDR3 nucleotides are TGTGCCAGCAGCGACAGGGGGCAGAGCACTGAAGCTTTCTTT. Amino acids: CASSDRGQSTEAFF. The V gene is TRBV2, the J gene TRBJ1-1, with 10 bases fitting TRBD1. This CDR3 has 14 residues. The ends lost 6 bases at V and 4 bases at J; junction bases unmatched: 5. The germline CDR1 and CDR2 sequences are SNHLY and FYNNEI.

The table lists this clone with a few counts. This chain links TRBV5-1 with TRBJ2-6, with no clear D. There are 17 residues in the CDR3. CDR1 and CDR2 (germline): SGHRS, YFSETQ. V was trimmed by 3 bases and J by 3 bases, leaving 16 bases between them. CDR3 bases: TGCGCCAGCAGCTCTCCCTCCGGTGTCTTTGGGGCCAACGTCCTGACTTTC. As protein: CASSSPSGVFGANVLTF.

This clone was recorded a few times. The rearrangement links TRBV2 to TRBJ2-1; TRBD2 aligns across 8 bases. The germline V gene encodes CDR1 SNHLY and CDR2 FYNNEI. V lost 8 bases, J lost 1 base, and 4 bases stayed unmatched. The CDR3 runs 14 residues. CDR3 sequence (DNA): TGTGCCAGCGGTCGGGGGGGGTCCTACAATGAGCAGTTCTTC. Translated: CASGRGGSYNEQFF.

The chain is built from TRBV5-1 and TRBJ2-3, with unresolved D. Germline V gives CDR1 SGHRS, CDR2 YFSETQ. This CDR3 has 14 residues. The V end was cut by 4 bases, the J end by 2 bases, with 11 bases between. The CDR3 DNA reads as TGCGCCAGCAGCCTGCAGGAAAACACAGATACGCAGTATTTT. Its translation is CASSLQENTDTQYF.

The chain links TRBV4-1 to TRBJ1-6; D unclear. From germline, CDR1 is MGHRA and CDR2 YSYEKL. V lost 0 bases, J lost 0 bases, and 9 bases lay in between. The CDR3 sequence is 17 residues long. This CDR3 reads CASSQELSHSYNSPLHF. The CDR3 DNA follows: TGCGCCAGCAGCCAAGAGTTGAGCCACTCCTATAATTCACCCCTCCACTTT.

This sequence joins TRBV24-1 and TRBJ2-2; no definite D call. Germline V gives CDR1 KGHDR, CDR2 SFDVKD. Trimming stripped 5 bases from V and 4 bases from J, with 13 bases between. The CDR3 contains 15 residues. The CDR3 DNA follows: TGTGCCACCAGTGCTCCTGACCGAGGCACCGGGGAGCTGTTTTTT. This gives the protein CATSAPDRGTGELFF.

This rearrangement joins TRBV24-1 to TRBJ2-7; TRBD1 might be the D (6 bases). Between the trimmed V and J ends, which lost 7 bases and 0 bases, there was a span of 12 bases. The germline V gene encodes CDR1 KGHDR and CDR2 SFDVKD. The CDR3 sequence is 14 residues long. The CDR3 spells CATSPTGSSYEQYF. The CDR3 DNA reads TGTGCCACCAGCCCTACAGGGAGCTCCTACGAGCAGTACTTC.

J is TRBJ1-2 and V is TRBV3-1 (or the pseudogene TRBV3-2); TRBD1 aligns across 7 bases. The CDR3 length is 14 residues. Trimming took 4 bases from V and 4 from J; bases not matched to a gene: 6. Germline V gene sequence: CDR1 LGHDT, CDR2 YNNKEL (reference sequence). In DNA, the CDR3 is TGTGCCAGCAGCCCTAGACAGGGCCTCTATGGCTACACCTTC. This gives the protein CASSPRQGLYGYTF.